The clone carrying this T cell receptor (beta chain) was picked up many times. Its antigen is currently unknown. Library construction involved attaching unique molecular identifiers to individual cDNA molecules, which allowed quantitative, reproducible TCR counting. TCRdb analysed the RACE reads with MiXCR anew, one entry per CDR3 protein. Among approximately 60,000 distinct CDR3 sequences listed, about 11% were seen once. V lost 8 bases, J lost 1 base, and 8 bases lay in between. The germline V gene encodes CDR1 MNHEY and CDR2 SVGEGT. CDR3 length: 12 amino acids. The data were obtained in a study of human T cells and chemical hapten exposure. Study background: Sensitization used 2% DPC on about 2 cm by about 2 cm upper inner arm skin. Notes on the study in general: Given that the donors had alopecia, their immune response may differ from that seen in healthy people. Sensitizing to DPC left TCRs with a frequency above 1 in 1000 unaltered.

The time point denotes: pre-sensitization, week 0. Documented treatment: therapeutic diphenylcyclopropenone sensitization with weekly scalp DPC. The chain combines TRBV6-2 or TRBV6-3 with TRBJ1-1; D uncertain. This receptor was taken from a woman between 40 and 55 years old with alopecia areata. Some clones in this sample may be carry-over from other donors' samples. The sample was whole blood, taken in connection with sensitization to the hapten diphenylcyclopropenone (DPC). As DNA, the CDR3 is TGTGCCAGCGCGGAGTGGAACACTGAAGCTTTCTTT. It is translated as CASAEWNTEAFF.